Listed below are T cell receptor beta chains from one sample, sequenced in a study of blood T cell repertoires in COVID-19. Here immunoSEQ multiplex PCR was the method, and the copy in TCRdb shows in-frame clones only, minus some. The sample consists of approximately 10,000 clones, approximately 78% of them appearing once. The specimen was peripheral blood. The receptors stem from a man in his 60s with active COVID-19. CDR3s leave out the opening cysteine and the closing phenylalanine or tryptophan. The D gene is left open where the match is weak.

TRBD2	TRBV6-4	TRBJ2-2	ASRGGLAGGKGNTGELF
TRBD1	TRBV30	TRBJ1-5	AWSALTGGHQPQH
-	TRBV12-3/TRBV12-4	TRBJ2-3	ASSTLQDTQY
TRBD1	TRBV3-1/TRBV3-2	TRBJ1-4	ASSEPTGGLAKLF
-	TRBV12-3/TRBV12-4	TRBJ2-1	ASMDYRYNEQF
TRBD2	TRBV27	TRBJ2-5	ASSLGSGGQETQY
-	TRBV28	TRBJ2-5	ASRRDVQETQY
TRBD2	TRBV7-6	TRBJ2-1	ASSQLVAGGQVGEQF
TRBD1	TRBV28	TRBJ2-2	ASSSHPGQGAIGELF
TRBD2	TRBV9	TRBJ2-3	ASSDSGREGDTQY
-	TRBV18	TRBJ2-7	ASSLSGVSYEQY
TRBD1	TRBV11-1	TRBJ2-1	ASSDRANEQF
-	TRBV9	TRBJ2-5	ASSLTPDWYQETQY
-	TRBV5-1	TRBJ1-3	ASSPEGHSGNTIY
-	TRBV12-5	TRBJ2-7	ASGHFRTEIIRAYEQY
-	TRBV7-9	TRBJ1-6	ASSLSRGLNSPLH
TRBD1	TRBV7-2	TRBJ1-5	ASSRQTGTNQPQH
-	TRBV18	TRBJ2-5	ASSPPEEETQY
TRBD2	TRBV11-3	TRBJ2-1	ASSPQAGAAYNEQF